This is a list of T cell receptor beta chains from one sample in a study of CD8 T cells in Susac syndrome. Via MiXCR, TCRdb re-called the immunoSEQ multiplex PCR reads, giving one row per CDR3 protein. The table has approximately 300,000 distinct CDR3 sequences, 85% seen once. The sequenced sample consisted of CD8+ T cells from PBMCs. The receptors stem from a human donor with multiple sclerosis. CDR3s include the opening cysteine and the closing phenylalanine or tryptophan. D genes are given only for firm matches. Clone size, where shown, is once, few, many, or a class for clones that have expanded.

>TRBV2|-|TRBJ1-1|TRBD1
TGTGCCAGCAGTTTCCGGACAGGGTTGAACACTGAAGCTTTCTTT
CASSFRTGLNTEAFF
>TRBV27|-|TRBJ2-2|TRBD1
TGTGCCAGCAGTTACGGGACAGGGCGCACCGGGGAGCTGTTTTTT
CASSYGTGRTGELFF
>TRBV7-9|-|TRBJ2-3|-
TGTGCCAGCAGCTTCCCTTCAGGGGCACGCAATATCGGCCAGTATTTT
CASSFPSGARNIGQYF
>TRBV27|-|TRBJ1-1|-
TGTGCCAGCAGTCTGTGGGGGGACACTGAAGCTTTCTTT
CASSLWGDTEAFF
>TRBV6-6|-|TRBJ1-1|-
TGTGCCAGCTATTCAGGGAACACTGAAGCTTTCTTT
CASYSGNTEAFF
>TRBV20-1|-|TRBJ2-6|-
TGCAGTGCTAGTAGGGCGCCTTCTGGGGCCAACGTCCTGACTTTC
CSASRAPSGANVLTF
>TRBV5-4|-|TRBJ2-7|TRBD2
TGTGCCAGCAGCATGCTTAGCGGGAGTCCCTACGAGCAGTACTTC
CASSMLSGSPYEQYF
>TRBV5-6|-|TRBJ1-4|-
TGTGCCAGCAGCTTGCGGGACTCGGGTGAAAAACTGTTTTTT
CASSLRDSGEKLFF
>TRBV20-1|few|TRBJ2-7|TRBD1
TGCAGTGCTCCGGGACAGGGGGTAGACGAGCAGTACTTC
CSAPGQGVDEQYF
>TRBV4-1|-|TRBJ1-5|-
TGCGCCAGCAGCCAAGATGGGTTTGGGGTCCGTCAGCCCCAGCATTTT
CASSQDGFGVRQPQHF
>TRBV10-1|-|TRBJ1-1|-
TGCGCCAGCAGTGAGTCGATTTCAAGGATAAGCACTGAAGCTTTCTTT
CASSESISRISTEAFF
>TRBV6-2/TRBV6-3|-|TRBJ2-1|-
TGTGCCAGCAGTTACCCGGCGTTTGGTGGGGGTGAGCAGTTCTTC
CASSYPAFGGGEQFF
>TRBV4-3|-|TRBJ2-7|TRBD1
TGCGCCAGCAGCCAAAGACAGGGATCTCTCTACGAGCAGTACTTC
CASSQRQGSLYEQYF
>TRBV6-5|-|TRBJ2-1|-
TGTGCCAGCACCTTAGGGCATGAGCAGTTCTTC
CASTLGHEQFF
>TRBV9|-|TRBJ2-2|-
TGTGCCAGCAGCGAACAGAGGGGAACCGGGGAGCTGTTTTTT
CASSEQRGTGELFF
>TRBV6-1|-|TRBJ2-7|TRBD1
TGTGCCAGCAGTCCGAGACAGGGGGTTTACTACGAGCAGTACTTC
CASSPRQGVYYEQYF
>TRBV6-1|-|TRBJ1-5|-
TGTGCCAGCAGAGGAGGAGGCAATCAGCCCCAGCATTTT
CASRGGGNQPQHF
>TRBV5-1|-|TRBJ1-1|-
TGCGCCAGCAGCTTTCGTCAGGGTGAAGCTTTCTTT
CASSFRQGEAFF
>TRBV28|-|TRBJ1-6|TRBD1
TGTGCCAGCAGTTTACTACCCCCGGGACAGGGAAAGTCACCCCTCCACTTT
CASSLLPPGQGKSPLHF
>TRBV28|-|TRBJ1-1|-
TGTGCCAGCAGACGCCCACGCACGAACACTGAAGCTTTCTTT
CASRRPRTNTEAFF
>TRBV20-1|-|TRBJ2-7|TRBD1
TGCAGTGCTAGTGGACAGGGCGCGGAGCAGTACTTC
CSASGQGAEQYF
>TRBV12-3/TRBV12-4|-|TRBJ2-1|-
TGTGCCAGCAGTTTGGAAGCCGCGTGGCTCACTGATGAGCAGTTCTTC
CASSLEAAWLTDEQFF
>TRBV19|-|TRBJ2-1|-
TGTGCCAGTAGTACCCAATCCGAACTAGTTACATCCTACAATGAGCAGTTCTTC
CASSTQSELVTSYNEQFF
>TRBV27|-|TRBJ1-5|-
TGTGCCAGCAGTTTCCGTCAGATATATAGCAATCAGCCCCAGCATTTT
CASSFRQIYSNQPQHF
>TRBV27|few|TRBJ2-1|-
TGTGCCAGCAGTCTCGGGAGCGGGAATGAGCAGTTCTTC
CASSLGSGNEQFF
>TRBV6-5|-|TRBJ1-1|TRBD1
TGTGCCAGCAGTGGACAGGGGTGGAACACTGAAGCTTTCTTT
CASSGQGWNTEAFF
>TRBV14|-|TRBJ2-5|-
TGTGCCAGCAGCCTCCTAGGGAAAGAGACCCAGTACTTC
CASSLLGKETQYF
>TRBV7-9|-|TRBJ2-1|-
TGTGCCAGCACCCCGCTCCGGGACTACAATGAGCAGTTCTTC
CASTPLRDYNEQFF
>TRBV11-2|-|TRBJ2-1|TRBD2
TGTGCCAGCAGCTTAAGCGGGATCCGCTACAATGAGCAGTTCTTC
CASSLSGIRYNEQFF
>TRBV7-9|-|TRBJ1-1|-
TGTGCCAGCGAGGGGAACACTGAAGCTTTCTTT
CASEGNTEAFF
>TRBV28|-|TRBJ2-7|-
TGTGCCAGCAGTTCCGACAACCACTACGAGCAGTACTTC
CASSSDNHYEQYF
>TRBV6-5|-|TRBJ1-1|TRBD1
TGTGCCAGCAGTTATGTCGGGACAGGGGGCGCGGGGAACACTGAAGCTTTCTTT
CASSYVGTGGAGNTEAFF
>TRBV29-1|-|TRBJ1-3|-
TGCAGCGTTGTAGTGCCAACTGGAAACACCATATATTTT
CSVVVPTGNTIYF
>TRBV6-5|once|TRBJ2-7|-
TGTGCCAGCAGTTACTCACTGGGGCTTCAGGCCGAGCAGTACTTC
CASSYSLGLQAEQYF
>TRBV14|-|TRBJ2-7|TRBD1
TGTGCCAGCAGCCAACCGGGACAGAGCTACGAGCAGTACTTC
CASSQPGQSYEQYF
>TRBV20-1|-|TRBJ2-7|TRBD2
TGCAGTGCTAGAGATGAGCTTTCGGGACTAGCGTCTAGGGAGACCTACGAGCAGTACTTC
CSARDELSGLASRETYEQYF
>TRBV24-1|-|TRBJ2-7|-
TGTGCCACCTCTAGCGCATCACTCGGCGAGCAGTACTTC
CATSSASLGEQYF
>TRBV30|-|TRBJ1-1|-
TGTGCCTGGAGTCTCACAGGGACCACTGAAGCTTTCTTT
CAWSLTGTTEAFF
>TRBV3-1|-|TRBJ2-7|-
TGTGCCAGCAGCCAAGTTGTTAGGGCCTACGAGCAGTACTTC
CASSQVVRAYEQYF
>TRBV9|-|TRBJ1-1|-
TGTGCCAGCAGCGCCGAGGGGGGGAACACTGAAGCTTTCTTT
CASSAEGGNTEAFF
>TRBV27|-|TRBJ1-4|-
TGTGCCAGCCGAATTGGGGATGACAGTCATAATGAAAAACTGTTTTTT
CASRIGDDSHNEKLFF
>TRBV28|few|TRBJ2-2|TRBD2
TGTGCCAGCAGTTTGCTAGCGGCCAACACCGGGGAGCTGTTTTTT
CASSLLAANTGELFF
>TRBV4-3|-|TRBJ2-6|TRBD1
TGCGCCAGCAGCTCGACAGGGCCCCGCTCTGGGGCCAACGTCCTGACTTTC
CASSSTGPRSGANVLTF
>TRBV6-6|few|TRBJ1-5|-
TGTGCCAGCAGTTACGGCCTTAATCAGCCTCAGCATTTT
CASSYGLNQPQHF
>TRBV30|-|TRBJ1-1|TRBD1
TGTGCCTGGAGCCTCGGGACAGTTAACACTGAAGCTTTCTTT
CAWSLGTVNTEAFF
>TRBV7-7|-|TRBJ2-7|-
TGTGCTAGCAGCTTTGGGGCAGGAACCTACGAGCAGTACTTC
CASSFGAGTYEQYF
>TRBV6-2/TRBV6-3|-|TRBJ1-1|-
TGTGCCAGCAGTTATGGGATGGGGCAAAACACTGAAGCTTTCTTT
CASSYGMGQNTEAFF
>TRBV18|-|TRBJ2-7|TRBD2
TGTGCCAGCCGCGCGCTGGCTAGCGGGACCTACGAGCAGTACTTC
CASRALASGTYEQYF